This TCR beta chain derives from a study of identical twins. Whole-study findings and limits: Models underestimated TCR alpha sharing (out-of-frame) in monozygotic twins.

TCRdb processed the 5' RACE reads anew with MiXCR; each CDR3 protein has one entry. Here the sample spans about 890,000 distinct CDR3 sequences, 10% to 15% being singletons. There are 14 residues in the CDR3. V was shortened by 8 bases and J by 0 bases, with 11 bases between the two germline ends. This clonotype was found a few times. The antigen is unknown. The same data also contributed to another study, on yellow fever vaccine responses in identical twins.

V is TRBV12-3 or TRBV12-4 and J is TRBJ1-5; the D is unclear. Input material: PBMCs. The receptor was derived from a woman aged 18-29 years in good health. Here the CDR3 DNA reads TGTGCCAGCGCACCGGGTCTTAGCAATCAGCCCCAGCATTTT. Translation gives CASAPGLSNQPQHF.